This TCR beta chain comes out of a study of cytomegalovirus exposure and HLA in healthy donors. Points from the study as a whole: According to reports, the classifier identified cytomegalovirus status with high specificity and sensitivity. Rare TCR sequences predominated, though certain public TCRs were found in many donors. The study recorded 164 TCR beta chains that were cytomegalovirus-associated.

Concerning this clone: Its target is unknown.

The junction had 8 bases not matched to a gene; V was cut back by 4 bases and J by 6 bases. From germline, CDR1 is SGHDT and CDR2 YYEEEE. CDR3 length: 14 residues. This table comes from immunoSEQ multiplex PCR, and its TCRdb copy is limited to in-frame clones, with some not included. The sample consists of a few hundred thousand clones, about 90% of them appearing once. The sample was PBMCs. The rearrangement joins TRBV5-6 to TRBJ2-3; 7 bases fit TRBD2. This clonotype was obtained from a woman in her thirties in good health and CMV-seronegative. CDR3 protein: CASSRLAVSDTQYF. CDR3 coding DNA: TGTGCCAGCAGCAGACTAGCTGTTTCCGATACGCAGTATTTT.